This T cell receptor (beta chain) was sequenced in a study of cytomegalovirus exposure and HLA in healthy donors. The CDR3 runs to 16 residues. Looked up from germline, CDR1 is LGHNA and CDR2 is YSLEER. Trimming took 4 bases from V and 2 from J; bases not matched to a gene: 6. Vbeta (60) and Jbeta (13) primers were used in the PCR. TCRdb's copy holds only in-frame clones and misses some; the assay was immunoSEQ multiplex PCR. The sample's table shows 100,000 to 150,000 clones. The chain carries TRBV4-3 and TRBJ2-5, with TRBD2 matching 11 bases. Sequenced sample: PBMCs. This sequence originates from a woman between 40 and 50 years old in good health and CMV-seronegative. Written as DNA, the CDR3 is TGCGCCAGCAGCCGTGGGACTAGCGGTATTCAAGAGACCCAGTACTTC. Translation gives CASSRGTSGIQETQYF.